These 11 T cell receptor beta chains share one sample of origin, sequenced in a study of shared clonotypes between healthy human individuals. Clones were read by immunoSEQ multiplex PCR, and TCRdb kept only the in-frame ones, dropping some. The table lists 450,000 to 600,000 clones, 79% of them singletons. What was sequenced was PBMCs. The receptors here all came from a woman aged 40 to 50 in good health. Some clones in this sample may be carry-over from other donors' samples.

A single count supports this clone. CDR3 residues: CASSQEDVAGLYNEQFF. In DNA form, the CDR3 reads TGTGCCAGCAGCCAAGAAGATGTCGCGGGGCTCTACAATGAGCAGTTCTTC. The chain carries TRBV4-2 and TRBJ2-1, with a possible D match to TRBD2 (6 bases). V shed 0 bases and J shed 3 bases, with 15 bases lying between them. The CDR3 is 17 residues long. From germline, CDR1 is LGHNA and CDR2 YNFKEQ.

The chain combines TRBV9 with TRBJ2-1, with a tentative D call TRBD2 (5 bases). Looked up from germline, CDR1 is SGDLS and CDR2 is YYNGEE. Trimming stripped 0 bases from V and 12 bases from J, with 10 bases between. The CDR3 totals 12 residues. The CDR3 coding sequence is TGTGCCAGCAGCGTAGACCGGGAAAGGCAGTTCTTC. This sequence encodes CASSVDRERQFF.

The gene calls are TRBV29-1 and TRBJ2-7; 12 bases align to TRBD2. CDR1 SQVTM and CDR2 ANQGSEA come from the germline V gene. The CDR3 runs to 14 residues. The trim removed 6 bases at V and 1 base at J, leaving 4 bases unmatched. CDR3 sequence reads: CSVGLAGSSYEQYF. In nucleotides, the CDR3 is TGCAGCGTCGGACTAGCGGGAAGTTCCTACGAGCAGTACTTC.

The chain joins TRBV6-9 to TRBJ1-2; unclear D gene. The CDR3 has 12 residues. Trimming cost V 5 bases and J 4 bases, with 8 bases left between them. Germline CDR1 reads MNHGY; CDR2 reads SVAAGI. CDR3 sequence: CASSSQFYGYTF. The CDR3 DNA sequence: TGTGCCAGCAGTAGTCAGTTCTATGGCTACACCTTC.

This rearrangement joins TRBV7-9 to TRBJ2-1, with 11 bases lining up with TRBD2. Germline V gives CDR1 SEHNR, CDR2 FQNEAQ (reference sequence). The CDR3 is 16 residues long. With V trimmed by 6 bases and J by 4 bases, 8 bases remained unmatched. As DNA, the CDR3 is TGTGCCAGCAGAAGAACCGGGACTAGCGGTTACAATGAGCAGTTCTTC. This sequence encodes CASRRTGTSGYNEQFF.

The chain carries TRBV29-1 and TRBJ1-1; D ambiguous. Looked up from germline, CDR1 is SQVTM and CDR2 is ANQGSEA. The length of the CDR3 is 12 residues. The ends were cut back, 5 bases at V and 9 bases at J, with 16 bases in the middle. CDR3 sequence reads: CSVRGGQGQAFF. The CDR3 DNA reads as TGCAGCGTTCGGGGAGGCCAAGGCCAAGCTTTCTTT.

The V and J genes are TRBV27 and TRBJ2-1; no clear D. This CDR3 is built from 13 residues. V lost 3 bases, J lost 9 bases, and 12 bases lay in between. Germline CDR1 MNHEY, CDR2 SMNVEV (reference sequence). CDR3 residues: CASSLNRLSEQFF. The CDR3 region has the DNA TGTGCCAGCAGTTTGAACCGCTTATCTGAGCAGTTCTTC.

The chain combines TRBV27 with TRBJ2-1; tentatively, D is TRBD2 (5 bases). Looked up from germline, CDR1 is MNHEY and CDR2 is SMNVEV (reference sequence). CDR3 length equals 12 residues. V lost 6 bases and J 3 bases, leaving 6 bases between the germline ends. DNA of the CDR3: TGTGCCAGCAGGAGGGTCTACAATGAGCAGTTCTTC. Protein sequence: CASRRVYNEQFF.

This clone was seen more than once but under ten times. V gene TRBV11-2 combines with J gene TRBJ2-6; D gene uncertain. V dropped 2 bases and J dropped 2 bases, with 4 bases sitting between them. In germline, CDR1 is SGHAT, CDR2 FQNNGV. CDR3 length: 14 residues. Here the CDR3 reads CASSLSAGANVLTF. The CDR3, as DNA: TGTGCCAGCAGCTTATCGGCTGGGGCCAACGTCCTGACTTTC.

In regard to this clone: This sample includes further DNA sequences coding for the same CDR3. The V gene is TRBV5-1, the J gene TRBJ2-1, with 11 bases matching TRBD1. CDR3 length: 15 residues. The trim removed 1 base at V and 7 bases at J, leaving 4 bases unmatched. Germline V gene lookup returns CDR1 SGHRS and CDR2 YFSETQ. CDR3 DNA sequence: TGCGCCAGCAGCTTGTCTGGGACAGGGGGAAATGAGCAGTTCTTC. Its translation is CASSLSGTGGNEQFF.

The genes are TRBV27 and TRBJ1-3; D ambiguous. The CDR3 runs to 12 residues. Germline V gene data show CDR1 as MNHEY and CDR2 as SMNVEV (reference sequence). This CDR3 is CVRPGTRNTIYF. For the CDR3, the DNA is TGTGTCCGGCCGGGAACTAGAAACACCATATATTTT.